The entry below gives a single TCR beta chain sequence along with its context. The antigen is unknown. These data belong to a study of human versus mouse CDR3 diversity and MHC coevolution. TCRdb keeps only in-frame clones here, not all; method: immunoSEQ multiplex PCR. This sample has about 80,000 clones, with about 94% found just once. Findings and caveats of the study: iCHAO1 estimated the human TCR beta repertoire at 1.5 million to 2 million clonotypes.

Germline-derived CDR1 and CDR2 are LNHDA and SQIVND (reference sequence). Trimming took 5 bases from V and 5 from J; bases not matched to a gene: 9. This CDR3 comprises 15 residues. The receptor's source is a person aged 25 to 69 in good health. The sequenced sample consisted of naive CD4+ T cells from blood. The subset was: CD45RO-negative CD62L-positive naive CD4 T cells. V and J are TRBV19 and TRBJ2-7; 10 nucleotides match TRBD1. CDR3 amino acids: CASSPSTGGRHEQYF. Here the CDR3 DNA reads TGTGCCAGTAGTCCGTCGACAGGGGGCAGGCACGAGCAGTACTTC.